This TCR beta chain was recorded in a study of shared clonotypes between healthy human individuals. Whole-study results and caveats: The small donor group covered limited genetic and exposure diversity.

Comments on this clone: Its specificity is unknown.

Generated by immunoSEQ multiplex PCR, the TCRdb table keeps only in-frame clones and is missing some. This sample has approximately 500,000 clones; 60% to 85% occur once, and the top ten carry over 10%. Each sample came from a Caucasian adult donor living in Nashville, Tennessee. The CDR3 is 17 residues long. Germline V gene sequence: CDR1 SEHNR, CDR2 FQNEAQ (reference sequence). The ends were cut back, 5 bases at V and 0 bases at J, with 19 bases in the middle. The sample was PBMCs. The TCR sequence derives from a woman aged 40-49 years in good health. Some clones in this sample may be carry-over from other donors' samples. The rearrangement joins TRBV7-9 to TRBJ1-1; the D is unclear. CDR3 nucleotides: TGTGCCAGCAGCCCCAGCCGGGGAACGGAGATGAACACTGAAGCTTTCTTT. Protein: CASSPSRGTEMNTEAFF.